The rows below give T cell receptor beta chains drawn from one sample of a study of post-analysis software for immune sequencing data. TCRdb re-derived calls from the PCR reads in MiXCR, one entry per CDR3 protein. This sample yields around 710,000 distinct CDR3 sequences, of which around 45% are seen a single time; 4% to 5% belongs to the top ten. Sequencing was carried out using blood. These receptors were taken from a girl between 10 and 17 years old with multiple sclerosis. CDR3s include the opening cysteine and the closing phenylalanine or tryptophan. D genes are given only for firm matches. The size entry is marked missing in some rows and otherwise reads once, few, many or a size class.

clone_size	d_call	j_call	v_call	cdr3_aa	cdr3_nt
few	TRBD2	TRBJ2-4	TRBV6-6	CASKTSTFENIQYF	TGTGCCAGCAAGACTAGCACGTTCGAAAACATTCAGTACTTC
once	.	TRBJ1-4	TRBV3-1	CASSHGRGEKLFF	TGTGCCAGCAGCCACGGACGGGGAGAAAAACTGTTTTTT
.	TRBD2	TRBJ2-3	TRBV5-1	CASRLAGHTDTQYF	TGCGCCAGCAGACTAGCGGGACACACAGATACGCAGTATTTT
few	.	TRBJ1-1	TRBV12-3/TRBV12-4	CASSFHMNTEAFF	TGTGCCAGCAGTTTTCATATGAACACTGAAGCTTTCTTT
.	TRBD2	TRBJ2-2	TRBV27	CASSLIPSGSTGELFF	TGTGCCAGCAGTTTAATTCCTAGCGGGAGCACCGGGGAGCTGTTTTTT
.	.	TRBJ2-7	TRBV18	CASSPRAQLEQYF	TGTGCCAGCTCACCTAGGGCCCAGCTCGAGCAGTACTTC
few	.	TRBJ2-1	TRBV28	CASSEDLTLNEQFF	TGTGCCAGCAGTGAGGACCTCACCCTCAATGAGCAGTTCTTC
.	.	TRBJ2-3	TRBV6-1	CASSDHYRDTDTQYF	TGTGCCAGCAGTGACCACTACAGGGACACAGATACGCAGTATTTT
.	TRBD1	TRBJ2-7	TRBV5-6	CASSLVDRDDEQYF	TGTGCCAGCAGCTTGGTGGACAGGGACGACGAGCAGTACTTC
few	TRBD2	TRBJ2-1	TRBV20-1	CSAVAGGEGYEQFF	TGCAGTGCCGTAGCGGGAGGAGAGGGGTATGAGCAGTTCTTC
.	TRBD1	TRBJ1-2	TRBV29-1	CSVDRGVGYTF	TGCAGCGTCGACAGGGGGGTAGGCTACACCTTC
few	.	TRBJ2-7	TRBV7-2	CASSLESGGAGRYEQYF	TGTGCCAGCAGCTTAGAATCTGGCGGGGCAGGCCGCTACGAGCAGTACTTC
.	.	TRBJ2-4	TRBV6-1	CASSETFLEAQYF	TGTGCCAGCAGTGAAACGTTCTTGGAGGCGCAGTACTTC
.	TRBD2	TRBJ2-7	TRBV12-3/TRBV12-4	CASSLAGGLWEQYF	TGTGCCAGCAGTTTAGCGGGAGGGCTGTGGGAGCAGTACTTC
few	.	TRBJ1-2	TRBV29-1	CSVPKPGLGDGYTF	TGCAGCGTGCCTAAACCGGGGCTCGGAGATGGCTACACCTTC
few	TRBD2	TRBJ2-4	TRBV30	CAWSVYGGLAGEREQYF	TGTGCCTGGAGTGTATACGGCGGTCTAGCGGGAGAGAGGGAGCAGTACTTC
.	.	TRBJ2-2	TRBV25-1	CATFQKDKLFF	TGTGCTACATTCCAGAAGGATAAGCTGTTTTTT
.	TRBD1	TRBJ2-3	TRBV20-1	CSAAGTVETSTDTQYF	TGCAGTGCCGCTGGGACAGTGGAGACTAGCACAGATACGCAGTATTTT
.	TRBD2	TRBJ2-7	TRBV20-1	CSGTSGSPLEQYF	TGCAGTGGGACTAGCGGGTCTCCTTTGGAGCAGTACTTC
few	.	TRBJ2-3	TRBV7-2	CASTTRWDTQYF	TGTGCCAGCACGACTCGATGGGATACGCAGTATTTT
.	TRBD1	TRBJ2-1	TRBV10-3	CAISERNRGSYNEQFF	TGTGCCATCAGTGAGAGAAACAGGGGCTCCTACAATGAGCAGTTCTTC
.	.	TRBJ2-4	TRBV2	CASRTRRDPNIQYF	TGTGCCAGCAGGACGCGACGGGACCCAAACATTCAGTACTTC
.	.	TRBJ2-5	TRBV9	CASSVTSQGETQYF	TGTGCCAGCAGCGTGACTAGTCAAGGGGAGACCCAGTACTTC
.	.	TRBJ1-5	TRBV24-1	CATSDLGSWEPQHF	TGTGCCACCAGTGATTTGGGCTCTTGGGAGCCCCAGCATTTT
.	.	TRBJ2-7	TRBV20-1	CSARDSGYEQYF	TGCAGTGCTAGGGACAGCGGGTACGAGCAGTACTTC
.	.	TRBJ2-1	TRBV6-5	CASSTPAGDEQFF	TGTGCCAGCAGTACCCCGGCAGGGGATGAGCAGTTCTTC
once	.	TRBJ2-7	TRBV12-3/TRBV12-4	CASSLNRGAGGVLDEQYF	TGTGCCAGCAGTTTAAACCGTGGGGCAGGGGGGGTTTTGGACGAGCAGTACTTC
.	.	TRBJ1-2	TRBV7-9	CASSMNVPSTF	TGTGCCAGCAGCATGAACGTTCCGAGCACCTTC
.	TRBD1	TRBJ2-5	TRBV10-3	CTISGRTGGQETQYF	TGTACCATCAGTGGAAGGACAGGGGGCCAAGAGACCCAGTACTTC
.	.	TRBJ2-5	TRBV5-1	CASSLQGRAETQYF	TGCGCCAGCAGCTTGCAGGGCAGGGCCGAGACCCAGTACTTC
.	.	TRBJ1-1	TRBV27	CASSLGGSPPLTEAFF	TGTGCCAGCAGTTTGGGGGGCAGCCCCCCCCTCACTGAAGCTTTCTTT
.	.	TRBJ2-3	TRBV7-2	CASSPLGIRDTQYF	TGTGCCAGCAGCCCTCTAGGGATAAGAGATACGCAGTATTTT
once	TRBD2	TRBJ2-7	TRBV3-1	CASSRLAGGKPYEQYF	TGTGCCAGCAGCCGACTAGCGGGAGGGAAGCCCTACGAGCAGTACTTC
few	.	TRBJ2-7	TRBV20-1	CSARAPRGRDRTTYEQYF	TGCAGTGCTAGAGCCCCCAGGGGTCGCGACAGGACCACCTACGAGCAGTACTTC
few	.	TRBJ1-5	TRBV6-6	CASSGQDPGYQPQHF	TGTGCCAGCAGCGGACAAGACCCAGGGTATCAGCCCCAGCATTTT